This TCR beta chain was sequenced in a study of T cells in Graves' hyperthyroidism and ophthalmopathy. At the level of the study: Upon initial diagnosis and before any treatment, peripheral blood was collected.

Germline CDR1 is ENHRY and CDR2 is SYGVKD. The CDR3 consists of 13 residues. V lost 2 bases and J 5 bases, leaving 9 bases between the germline ends. This clonotype occurred many times. Researchers took RNA transcripts and amplified the TCR beta CDR3 regions from them. During a first-round RT-PCR of the TCR CDR3, the HTBI primer set was used. TCRdb used MiXCR to reprocess the multiplex PCR reads, holding one entry per CDR3 protein. The sample includes some 570,000 distinct CDR3 sequences, approximately 15% of them seen just once. The chain links TRBV10-3 to TRBJ1-1, with D uncertain. Source material: blood. The sequence was collected from a woman between 18 and 29 years old with Graves' ophthalmopathy. The CDR3 bases are TGTGCCATCAGTGAGGTGGAGACAACTGAAGCTTTCTTT. Translation gives CAISEVETTEAFF.